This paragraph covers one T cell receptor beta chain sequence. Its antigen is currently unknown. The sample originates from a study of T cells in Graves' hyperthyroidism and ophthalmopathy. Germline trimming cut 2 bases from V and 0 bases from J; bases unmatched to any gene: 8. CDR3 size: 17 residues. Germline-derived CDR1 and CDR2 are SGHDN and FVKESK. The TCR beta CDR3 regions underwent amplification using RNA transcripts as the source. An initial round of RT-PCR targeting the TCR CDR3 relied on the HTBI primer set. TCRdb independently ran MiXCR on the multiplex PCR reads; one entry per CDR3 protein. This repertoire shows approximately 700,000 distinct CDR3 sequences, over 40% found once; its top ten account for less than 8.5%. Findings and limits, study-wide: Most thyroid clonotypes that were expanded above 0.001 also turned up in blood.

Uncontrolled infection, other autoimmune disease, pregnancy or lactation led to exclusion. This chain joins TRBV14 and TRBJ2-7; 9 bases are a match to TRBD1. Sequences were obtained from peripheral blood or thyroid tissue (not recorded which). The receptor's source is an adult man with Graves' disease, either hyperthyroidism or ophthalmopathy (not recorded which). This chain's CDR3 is CASSQSDRDRVSYEQYF. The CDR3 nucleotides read TGTGCCAGCAGCCAATCGGACCGGGACAGGGTCTCCTACGAGCAGTACTTC.